Listed below are T cell receptor beta chains from one sample, sequenced in a study of blood T cells in healthy people across ages. TCRdb redid the calling of the 5' RACE reads with MiXCR, one entry per CDR3 protein. The sample gives more than 750,000 distinct CDR3 sequences, 29% of which show up once; about 9.4% is in the top ten. The same sample was also used in a study of T cells of mothers and their children.

The sequencing sample was made of blood. These receptors all come from a woman aged 40-49 years in good health. Each CDR3 is given with its conserved first and last residue. A D gene is named only where the DNA matches it firmly. Only some rows state a clone size, as once, few, many or a class for expanded clones.

V	D	size	J	DNA	CDR3
TRBV6-6	TRBD1	few	TRBJ2-7	TGTGCCAGCAGTCCGCAGACAGGGGGAGTCGAGCAGTACTTC	CASSPQTGGVEQYF
TRBV7-2	TRBD2	.	TRBJ2-2	TGTGCCAGCAGCCCCCGGACTAGCGGGTTGGGCGGGGAGCTGTTTTTT	CASSPRTSGLGGELFF
TRBV28	TRBD1	few	TRBJ1-1	TGTGCCATCAGGACAGGGGGCGTATCCGAAGCTTTCTTT	CAIRTGGVSEAFF
TRBV6-4	TRBD2	many	TRBJ2-1	TGTGCCAGCAGTGATTTAGCGGGGGGGCATGAGCAGTTCTTC	CASSDLAGGHEQFF
TRBV7-3	.	many	TRBJ2-1	TGTGCCAGCAGCCCCACCTCCAGACACGAGCAGTTCTTC	CASSPTSRHEQFF
TRBV7-9	.	.	TRBJ2-6	TGTGCCAGCAGCTCCCTTCGATTCCCTGGGGCCAACGTCCTGACTTTC	CASSSLRFPGANVLTF
TRBV5-6	.	.	TRBJ2-7	TGTGCCAGCAGCGGGAAAACAGTCCGCCGGGAGCAGTACTTC	CASSGKTVRREQYF
TRBV18	TRBD2	few	TRBJ2-5	TGTGCCAGCTCACGGACTAGCGGGGGGACCCTCCAAGAGACCCAGTACTTC	CASSRTSGGTLQETQYF
TRBV7-3	.	.	TRBJ2-1	TGTGCCAGCAGCTTAAGTGGGGGCACTCAATACGAGCAGTTCTTC	CASSLSGGTQYEQFF
TRBV9	.	few	TRBJ2-5	TGTGCCAGCAGCCCCCAAGGGGGGGCACTCGAGACCCAGTACTTC	CASSPQGGALETQYF
TRBV28	.	.	TRBJ2-7	TGTGCCAGCAGCCCCATGGACCTTACCTACGAGCAGTACTTC	CASSPMDLTYEQYF
TRBV28	.	.	TRBJ2-7	TGTGCCAGCAGTTCGGGGCCGCTGTTTACCTTCTACGAGCAGTACTTC	CASSSGPLFTFYEQYF
TRBV10-3	.	many	TRBJ1-2	TGTGCCATCAGACAACTGACGGACGGATATGGCTACACCTTC	CAIRQLTDGYGYTF
TRBV7-6	.	.	TRBJ2-7	TGTGCCAGCAGCGGACCGTTGGGCCCAGGCAACGAGCAGTACTTC	CASSGPLGPGNEQYF
TRBV6-6	.	.	TRBJ2-5	TGTGCCAGCAGTTACGGACTCATGTACTTC	CASSYGLMYF
TRBV20-1	.	.	TRBJ1-5	TGCAGTGCTAGAGCGGGCCTCATTAATAGCAATCAGCCCCAGCATTTT	CSARAGLINSNQPQHF
TRBV5-5	.	.	TRBJ2-1	TGTGCCAGCAGCCGCGGACTACCAGGCTCCTACAATGAGCAGTTCTTC	CASSRGLPGSYNEQFF
TRBV20-1	.	.	TRBJ2-3	TGCAGTGCGAGGAACCCTGTCGCCTCAGATACGCAGTATTTT	CSARNPVASDTQYF
TRBV6-2/TRBV6-3	.	.	TRBJ2-1	TGTGCCAGCAGTTACCGCCTAGCAGGCGATGAGCAGTTCTTC	CASSYRLAGDEQFF
TRBV29-1	TRBD1	.	TRBJ2-7	TGCAGCGTTGCAGGGGGCTCGGGCGAGCAGTACTTC	CSVAGGSGEQYF
TRBV7-3	.	.	TRBJ2-2	TGTGCCTGCAGCTTAAGCCCCCCGAACACCGGGGAGCTGTTTTTT	CACSLSPPNTGELFF
TRBV29-1	.	.	TRBJ1-1	TGCAGCTTTCTCCTGAACACTGAAGCTTTCTTT	CSFLLNTEAFF
TRBV6-2/TRBV6-3	TRBD1	.	TRBJ1-5	TGTGCCAGCAGTTACGACAGGGGCCGCGAGCAGCCCCAGCATTTT	CASSYDRGREQPQHF
TRBV7-9	.	many	TRBJ1-2	TGTGCCAGCAGCCCCCGAGGGGAGTCTAACTATGGCTACACCTTC	CASSPRGESNYGYTF
TRBV25-1	.	few	TRBJ1-1	TGTGCCAGCAGTGAGTTGGCGGCCAACTACGACACTGAAGCTTTCTTT	CASSELAANYDTEAFF
TRBV7-3	.	.	TRBJ1-2	TGTGCCAGCAGGCCACCTTCAGCGGACAGCGTCGGCCATGGCTACACCTTC	CASRPPSADSVGHGYTF
TRBV7-2	TRBD1	many	TRBJ2-5	TGTGCCAGCAGCCGAGACAGGGGCCGCGAGACCCAGTACTTC	CASSRDRGRETQYF
TRBV3-1	.	many	TRBJ2-7	TGTGCCAGCAGCCGGGGATTAGGGGATATAGACTACGAGCAGTACTTC	CASSRGLGDIDYEQYF
TRBV6-2/TRBV6-3	.	.	TRBJ1-1	TGTGCCAGCAGTTACGGTTGGGGAAGGGACACTGAAGCTTTCTTT	CASSYGWGRDTEAFF
TRBV5-1	TRBD1	.	TRBJ1-1	TGCGCCAGCAGCCCCGGACAGGAGGGAGTATTCACTGAAGCTTTCTTT	CASSPGQEGVFTEAFF
TRBV7-8	TRBD1	.	TRBJ2-3	TGTGCCAGCAGCTCGCACAGGGGATTCGGCACAGATACGCAGTATTTT	CASSSHRGFGTDTQYF
TRBV5-5	.	once	TRBJ1-2	TGTGCCAGCAGCTTGGAAGGTTTGGGCCAGGTTGTTAACTATGGCTACACCTTC	CASSLEGLGQVVNYGYTF
TRBV3-1	.	few	TRBJ1-1	TGTGCCAGCAGCCCCAATCAGGGCCAGAACACTGAAGCTTTCTTT	CASSPNQGQNTEAFF
TRBV2	.	many	TRBJ1-2	TGTGCCAGCAGTGAAGCCCAGGCGGGGTATGGCTACACCTTC	CASSEAQAGYGYTF
TRBV24-1	TRBD2	many	TRBJ2-3	TGTGCCACCAGTGATGTAGCGGGGACTAGCACAGATACGCAGTATTTT	CATSDVAGTSTDTQYF
TRBV7-2	.	few	TRBJ2-3	TGTGCCAGCAGGAACAGGGCTCCGGCAGATACGCAGTATTTT	CASRNRAPADTQYF
TRBV20-1	.	few	TRBJ2-3	TGCAGTGCCCAAAGTACTGGGACCTCAGATACGCAGTATTTT	CSAQSTGTSDTQYF
TRBV18	.	.	TRBJ2-1	TGTGCCAGCTCACCCCGCACGGGCCGGCAAGAGACCCAGTTCTTC	CASSPRTGRQETQFF
TRBV6-6	.	few	TRBJ1-1	TGTGCCAGCAGTTACGAACAGGTGGGGAGTGAAGCTTTCTTT	CASSYEQVGSEAFF